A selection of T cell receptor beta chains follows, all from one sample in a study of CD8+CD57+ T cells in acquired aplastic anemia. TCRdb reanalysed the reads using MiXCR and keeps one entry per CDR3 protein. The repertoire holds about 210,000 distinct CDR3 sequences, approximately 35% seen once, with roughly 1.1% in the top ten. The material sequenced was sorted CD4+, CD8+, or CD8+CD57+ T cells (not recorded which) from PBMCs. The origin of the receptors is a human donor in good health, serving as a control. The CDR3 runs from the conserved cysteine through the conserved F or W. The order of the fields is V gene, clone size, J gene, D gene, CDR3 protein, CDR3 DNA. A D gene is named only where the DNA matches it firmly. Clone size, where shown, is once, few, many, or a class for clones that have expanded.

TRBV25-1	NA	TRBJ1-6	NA	CASRRTRATSPLHF	TGTGCCAGCAGGCGGACACGGGCGACTTCACCCCTCCACTTT
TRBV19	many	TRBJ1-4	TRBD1	CASTGTGVGKEKLFF	TGTGCCAGTACGGGCACAGGGGTGGGGAAGGAAAAACTGTTTTTT
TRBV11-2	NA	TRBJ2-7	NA	CASSSGQGGSDEQYF	TGTGCCAGCAGCTCAGGACAGGGAGGGTCAGACGAGCAGTACTTC
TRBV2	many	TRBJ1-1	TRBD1	CASSVWTGRLNTEAFF	TGTGCCAGCAGTGTCTGGACAGGGCGATTGAACACTGAAGCTTTCTTT
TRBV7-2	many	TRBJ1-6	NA	CASSSTSNSPLHF	TGTGCCAGCAGCTCGACAAGTAATTCACCCCTCCACTTT
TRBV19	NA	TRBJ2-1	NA	CASGLAGRRGGQFF	TGTGCCAGTGGACTCGCGGGGAGAAGAGGTGGGCAGTTCTTC
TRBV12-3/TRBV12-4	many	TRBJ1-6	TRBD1	CASSSGQGDSPLHF	TGTGCCAGCAGCTCGGGACAGGGAGATTCACCCCTCCACTTT
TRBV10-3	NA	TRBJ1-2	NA	CATNSGRTEEGYTF	TGTGCCACAAATAGCGGGAGGACAGAGGAAGGCTACACCTTC
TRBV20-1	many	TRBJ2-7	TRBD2	CSARDLAGSSYEQYF	TGCAGTGCTAGAGATCTAGCGGGGAGCTCCTACGAGCAGTACTTC
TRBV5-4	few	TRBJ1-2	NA	CASSENRSPLYGYTF	TGTGCCAGCAGCGAAAACAGGAGCCCCCTCTATGGCTACACCTTC